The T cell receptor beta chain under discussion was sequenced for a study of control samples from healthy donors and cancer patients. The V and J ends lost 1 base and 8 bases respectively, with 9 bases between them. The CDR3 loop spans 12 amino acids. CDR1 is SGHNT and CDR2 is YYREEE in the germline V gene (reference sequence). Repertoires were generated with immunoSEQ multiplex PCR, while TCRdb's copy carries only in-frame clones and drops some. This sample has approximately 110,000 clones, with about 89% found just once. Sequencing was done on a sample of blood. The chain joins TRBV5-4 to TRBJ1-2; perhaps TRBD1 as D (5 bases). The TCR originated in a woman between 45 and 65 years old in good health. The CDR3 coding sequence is TGTGCCAGCAGCTTGTCCGGGGGGGGCTACACCTTC. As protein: CASSLSGGGYTF.